These 14 T cell receptor beta chains were sequenced from one sample in a study of vaccination and CD4 T cells after COVID-19. Cultured CD4+ T-cell DNA underwent Oncomine TCR Beta short-read sequencing. TCRdb reprocessed the PCR reads with MiXCR, giving one entry per CDR3 protein. The profile shows thousands of distinct CDR3 sequences, around two thirds of them singletons. Antigen specificity for these receptors is unknown. The treatment is: approximately nine-day PBMC culture with coronavirus spike peptide pools or control peptides (ViraFEST assay). Sequencing input: CD4+ T cells from blood, cultured in vitro. These receptors were collected from a human donor who had recovered from COVID-19.

This clonotype has a handful of counts. The chain links TRBV2 to TRBJ1-5, with 7 bases lining up with TRBD1. Germline CDR1 reads SNHLY; CDR2 reads FYNNEI. The CDR3 is made up of 15 amino acids. The trim removed 6 bases at V and 5 bases at J, leaving 10 bases unmatched. The CDR3 DNA follows: TGTGCCAGCAGACAAGAAGTCAGGGGGGATCAGCCCCAGCATTTT. It encodes CASRQEVRGDQPQHF.

V gene TRBV29-1 combines with J gene TRBJ2-3; perhaps TRBD2 as D (5 bases). The CDR3 loop spans 12 amino acids. CDR1 is SQVTM, CDR2 ANQGSEA, per germline. V dropped 6 bases and J dropped 1 base, with 8 bases sitting between them. The CDR3 DNA sequence: TGCAGCGTGACTACCGGCACAGATACGCAGTATTTT. The encoded protein is CSVTTGTDTQYF.

The chain couples TRBV20-1 to TRBJ1-3; TRBD1 is a possible D gene (6 bases). Trimming took 0 bases from V and 4 from J, leaving 13 bases between them. The length of the CDR3 is 15 residues. Germline CDR1 reads DFQATT; CDR2 reads SNEGSKA (reference sequence). CDR3 coding DNA: TGCAGTGCTAGAGATCGGGCAGGGGTGGGAAACACCATATATTTT. Amino acids: CSARDRAGVGNTIYF.

The chain links TRBV15 to TRBJ1-1; 7 bases match TRBD1. The trim removed 0 bases at V and 11 bases at J, leaving 6 bases unmatched. This CDR3 comprises 13 residues. The germline V gene encodes CDR1 LNHNV and CDR2 YYDKDF (reference sequence). The CDR3: CATSRDTGVWAFF. Here the CDR3 DNA reads TGTGCCACCAGCAGAGACACAGGGGTATGGGCTTTCTTT.

The chain has TRBV27 and TRBJ1-1; a possible D gene is TRBD1 (5 bases). Germline V gene data show CDR1 as MNHEY and CDR2 as SMNVEV (reference sequence). This CDR3 contains 14 residues. V was pared by 0 bases and J by 1 base, with 6 bases between. The CDR3 region has the DNA TGTGCCAGCAGTTTATCTGGGGGGAACACTGAAGCTTTCTTT. It encodes CASSLSGGNTEAFF.

The rearrangement links TRBV7-2 to TRBJ1-3; D not certain. CDR1 and CDR2 from the germline V gene are SGHTA and FQGNSA. The CDR3 loop spans 16 amino acids. V was pared by 5 bases and J by 0 bases, with 14 bases between. In nucleotides, the CDR3 is TGTGCCAGCAGCCCTCGGGGAGGAAACTCTGGAAACACCATATATTTT. Translating it yields CASSPRGGNSGNTIYF.

This rearrangement joins TRBV30 to TRBJ1-2; no reliable D call. Deletions cut 3 bases from V and 6 bases from J, with 11 bases between. There are 12 residues in the CDR3. Looked up from germline, CDR1 is GTSNPN and CDR2 is SVGIG (reference sequence). CDR3 sequence (DNA): TGTGCCTGGAGCATAGCCCGAGATGGCTACACCTTC. This sequence encodes CAWSIARDGYTF. The full variable domain, with the rest looked up from reference TRBV30 and TRBJ1-2, is SQTIHQWPATLVQPVGSPLSLECTVEGTSNPNLYWYRQAAGRGLQLLFYSVGIGQISSEVPQNLSASRPQDRQFILSSKKLLLSDSGFYLCAWSIARDGYTFGSGTRLTVV.

The chain uses TRBV11-2 and TRBJ2-5, with D perhaps TRBD2 (5 bases). Per the germline V gene, CDR1 is SGHAT and CDR2 is FQNNGV. The CDR3 is 15 amino acids. Trimming removed 1 base from V and 5 bases from J, with 14 bases in between. This chain's CDR3 is CASSLGQLERETQYF. CDR3 coding DNA: TGTGCCAGCAGCTTAGGGCAGCTCGAGCGGGAGACCCAGTACTTC.

This chain connects TRBV19 to TRBJ1-1; no firm D call. The V and J ends lost 1 base and 11 bases respectively, with 8 bases between them. Germline CDR1 and CDR2: LNHDA and SQIVND (reference sequence). The CDR3 contains 11 residues. DNA of the CDR3: TGTGCCAGTAGTATAGGAGGGAACGCTTTCTTT. Protein sequence: CASSIGGNAFF.

This clonotype has more than one count but fewer than ten. The gene calls are TRBV6-1 and TRBJ1-5; perhaps TRBD1 as D (6 bases). The CDR3 has 16 amino acids. Germline V gives CDR1 MNHNS, CDR2 SASEGT. V lost 6 bases and J 3 bases, leaving 18 bases between the germline ends. CDR3 in DNA: TGTGCCAGCAGCCAAGTGACGGGGGCCAACAATCAGCCCCAGCATTTT. Protein sequence: CASSQVTGANNQPQHF.

In DNA, the CDR3 is TGTGCCACCAGCAGAGATCTAGTCCACACCGCGGGAGATACGCAGTATTTT. Translated, it gives CATSRDLVHTAGDTQYF. This chain joins TRBV15 and TRBJ2-3, with D possibly TRBD2 on 5 matching bases. The CDR3 is 17 residues long. V lost 0 bases to trimming and J lost 5 bases, with 18 bases between them. The germline V gene has CDR1 LNHNV and CDR2 YYDKDF (reference sequence). Full variable domain (remainder filled in from reference TRBV15 and TRBJ2-3): DAMVIQNPRYQVTQFGKPVTLSCSQTLNHNVMYWYQQKSSQAPKLLFHYYDKDFNNEADTPDNFQSRRPNTSFCFLDIRSPGLGDTAMYLCATSRDLVHTAGDTQYFGPGTRLTVL.

The chain uses TRBV9 and TRBJ2-3; TRBD2 agrees at 13 bases. The CDR3 totals 16 residues. J lost 2 bases, V lost 4 bases, and 4 bases had no gene match. Germline assignment: CDR1 SGDLS and CDR2 YYNGEE. The CDR3 coding sequence is TGTGCCAGCAGCTATGGACTAGCGGGAGTCACAGATACGCAGTATTTT. The encoded protein is CASSYGLAGVTDTQYF. Looking up the rest from reference TRBV9 and TRBJ2-3 gives the full variable domain: DSGVTQTPKHLITATGQRVTLRCSPRSGDLSVYWYQQSLDQGLQFLIQYYNGEERAKGNILERFSAQQFPDLHSELNLSSLELGDSALYFCASSYGLAGVTDTQYFGPGTRLTVL.

The gene calls are TRBV21-1 and TRBJ2-7. TRBV21-1 is labeled a pseudogene. This CDR3 region has 17 residues. CDR3 coding DNA: TGTGCCAGCAGCAAAGAGAGAAGGAGCGGGAGCCCCTACGAGCAGTACTTC. It codes for CASSKERRSGSPYEQYF.

This clonotype has only one observation. V and J are TRBV15 and TRBJ1-4, with D hard to call. Germline V lookup: CDR1 LNHNV, CDR2 YYDKDF (reference sequence). V lost 2 bases to trimming and J lost 0 bases, with 7 bases between them. The CDR3 is made up of 15 amino acids. Here the CDR3 DNA reads TGTGCCACCAGCAGACCAGAGGCAACTAATGAAAAACTGTTTTTT. Encoded protein: CATSRPEATNEKLFF.